This T cell receptor (beta chain) was found in a study of blood T cell repertoires in COVID-19. Study summary: The United States, Italy and Spain provided the acute and convalescent COVID-19 samples. PBMCs, B-cell-depleted T cells, or T cells provided the cDNA or gDNA that made up the material.

Some clones are missing from TCRdb's copy, which holds only in-frame ones; the method was immunoSEQ multiplex PCR. The data contain 400,000 or so clones, roughly 90% of them singletons. Seattle enrolled patients during active infection and tracked them longitudinally. Sequenced input: peripheral blood. The receptor was derived from a woman aged 40-49 years with COVID-19, enrolled during active disease.

DNA of the CDR3: TGTGCCAGCAGTTACTCGATGCCAGGTCCTGGAAACACCATATATTTT. Residues: CASSYSMPGPGNTIYF. The chain uses TRBV6-5 and TRBJ1-3; D is unresolved. The germline V and J ends were trimmed by 0 bases and 2 bases, with 11 bases remaining between them. CDR1 and CDR2 (germline): MNHEY, SVGAGI. The CDR3 extends over 16 amino acids.